One and the same sample provided the 18 T cell receptor beta chains below, sequenced in a study of blood T cell repertoires in COVID-19. Assay used: immunoSEQ multiplex PCR; TCRdb lists only in-frame clones, some missing. There are 110,000 or so clones in the sample; more than 80% occur only once, and around 5.5% lies in the top ten. Sample: peripheral blood. These receptors were obtained from a woman aged 55 to 70 with COVID-19, enrolled during active disease.

This chain uses TRBV5-4 with TRBJ2-7, with 9 positions matching TRBD2. The CDR3 runs to 18 residues. The J segment lost 5 bases and the V segment lost 0 bases, leaving 15 bases of the junction unmatched. Germline V gene sequence: CDR1 SGHNT, CDR2 YYREEE (reference sequence). The CDR3 sequence: CASSLAGGLAGGPNEQYF. CDR3 DNA: TGTGCCAGCAGCTTGGCGGGTGGGCTGGCGGGGGGGCCAAACGAGCAGTACTTC.

The chain is built from TRBV29-1 and TRBJ2-3, with 7 bases that match TRBD1. The ends lost 4 bases at V and 4 bases at J; junction bases unmatched: 11. Germline V CDR1 and CDR2: SQVTM, ANQGSEA. The CDR3 is 15 residues long. The CDR3, as DNA: TGCAGCGTTGTTTCCCGGACAGGTGTAGCAGATACGCAGTATTTT. Amino acids: CSVVSRTGVADTQYF.

This chain links TRBV27 with TRBJ1-5, with 8 nucleotides matching TRBD1. Germline V gene lookup returns CDR1 MNHEY and CDR2 SMNVEV (reference sequence). The CDR3 sequence is 17 residues long. The V gene end was trimmed by 5 bases and the J gene end by 10 bases; junction bases not matched to a gene: 19. The CDR3 region has the DNA TGTGCCAGCAGTATGAACCCCGGACAGGGTTTTGATCTTCCCCAGCATTTT. Protein: CASSMNPGQGFDLPQHF.

Only one count was recorded for this clone. The rearrangement links TRBV28 to TRBJ2-7, with TRBD2 matching 8 bases. J lost 0 bases, V lost 5 bases, and 6 bases had no gene match. The germline gives CDR1 MDHEN, CDR2 SYDVKM. This CDR3 has 15 amino acids. CDR3 amino acids: CASSPGGESSYEQYF. CDR3 nucleotide sequence: TGTGCCAGCAGTCCCGGGGGGGAGAGCTCCTACGAGCAGTACTTC.

The chain carries TRBV6-5 and TRBJ1-2; TRBD1 is a possible D gene (5 bases). V lost 11 bases, J lost 4 bases, and 11 bases lay in between. The CDR3 is 11 residues long. Germline loops: CDR1 MNHEY, CDR2 SVGAGI. The CDR3 nucleotides are TGTGCCTTCGGGGGAAGCTATGGCTACACCTTC. Translation: CAFGGSYGYTF.

The V gene is TRBV3-1 (or the pseudogene TRBV3-2), the J gene TRBJ1-1; 8 bases are shared with TRBD1. The length of the CDR3 is 14 residues. Germline lookup yields CDR1 LGHDT and CDR2 YNNKEL (reference sequence). V lost 3 bases and J lost 0; bases outside the gene matches: 0. In DNA form, the CDR3 reads TGTGCCAGCAGCCAGGACAGGGTGAACACTGAAGCTTTCTTT. Protein: CASSQDRVNTEAFF.

This clone was detected a few times. This chain joins TRBV9 and TRBJ2-7, with 9 bases matching TRBD1. Germline CDR1 SGDLS, CDR2 YYNGEE. The V and J ends lost 1 base and 5 bases, in that order; junction bases with no gene match: 10. This CDR3 has 16 residues. The CDR3 is CASSVQPGTGRHEQYF. The CDR3 region has the DNA TGTGCCAGCAGCGTACAACCCGGGACAGGGAGACACGAGCAGTACTTC.

The chain carries TRBV19 and TRBJ1-4, with D hard to call. The CDR3 loop spans 12 amino acids. Germline V CDR1 and CDR2: LNHDA, SQIVND (reference sequence). Trimming left V 4 bases short and J 10 bases short, with 10 bases between. CDR3 sequence (DNA): TGTGCCAGTAGTACCCGGGGAGGAAAACTGTTTTTT. It specifies CASSTRGGKLFF.

The chain uses TRBV18 and TRBJ2-3; 9 positions agree with TRBD2. J was trimmed by 1 base and V by 6 bases; bases with no gene match: 11. The CDR3 runs to 17 residues. Germline values: CDR1 KGHSH, CDR2 LQKENI. CDR3 DNA: TGTGCCAGCTCCCCCACAGGGGTAGCGGGGGGCACAGATACGCAGTATTTT. Translating gives CASSPTGVAGGTDTQYF.

The rearrangement links TRBV10-1 to TRBJ2-5; 8 positions agree with TRBD2. CDR3 length: 15 residues. Germline CDR1 WNHNN, CDR2 SYGVQD (reference sequence). V was clipped by 5 bases and J by 6 bases; unmatched bases: 11. The CDR3 region is CASSPSTGGTKTQYF. DNA for the CDR3: TGCGCCAGCAGTCCATCAACGGGGGGGACAAAGACCCAGTACTTC.

The genes are TRBV2 and TRBJ2-1; 8 bases line up with TRBD2. CDR1 and CDR2 (germline): SNHLY, FYNNEI. J lost 5 bases, V lost 4 bases, and 4 bases had no gene match. The CDR3 sequence is 14 residues long. CDR3 DNA sequence: TGTGCCAGCAGTGCCGGCGGGGGGAACAATGAGCAGTTCTTC. This codes for CASSAGGGNNEQFF.

V gene TRBV7-9 combines with J gene TRBJ1-2, with 8 bases aligning to TRBD1. V lost 0 bases to trimming and J lost 9 bases; unmatched junction nucleotides: 6. Germline values: CDR1 SEHNR, CDR2 FQNEAQ (reference sequence). This CDR3 is built from 14 residues. The CDR3 nucleotides are TGTGCCAGCAGCTTAGCAGGGACAGGCACGCGCTACACCTTC. The encoded protein is CASSLAGTGTRYTF.

The rearrangement links TRBV4-1 to TRBJ1-5; D might be TRBD1 (6 bases). The length of the CDR3 is 14 residues. Deletions cut 4 bases from V and 4 bases from J, with 11 bases between. In germline, CDR1 is MGHRA, CDR2 YSYEKL. The CDR3 coding sequence is TGCGCCAGCAGCCTACGAGGGGGAAATCAGCCCCAGCATTTT. Its translation: CASSLRGGNQPQHF.

This sequence joins TRBV29-1 and TRBJ2-7; perhaps TRBD1 as D (6 bases). The CDR3 has 16 amino acids. Germline V lookup: CDR1 SQVTM, CDR2 ANQGSEA. Trimming removed 6 bases at V and 3 bases at J, with 24 bases between. DNA of the CDR3: TGCAGCGTCGACCCGCCAACCCCCCGCAGGGGCTACGAGCAGTACTTC. Translation gives CSVDPPTPRRGYEQYF.

The chain couples TRBV18 to TRBJ2-7; D remains ambiguous. Germline-derived CDR1 and CDR2 are KGHSH and LQKENI. The CDR3 contains 15 residues. Between the trimmed V and J ends, which lost 6 bases and 3 bases, there was a span of 18 bases. The CDR3 DNA follows: TGTGCCAGCTCCCTCCTCCGACAATCGGTCTACGAGCAGTACTTC. Encoded protein: CASSLLRQSVYEQYF.

The gene calls are TRBV27 and TRBJ2-5; D perhaps matches TRBD2 (5 bases). The CDR3 is made up of 12 amino acids. Trimming pared 7 bases from V and 5 bases from J, leaving 11 bases between. The germline V gene has CDR1 MNHEY and CDR2 SMNVEV (reference sequence). The CDR3 region is CASKFGGETQYF. In DNA form, the CDR3 reads TGTGCCAGCAAGTTCGGAGGCGAGACCCAGTACTTC.

This clone has a single count. The chain couples TRBV24-1 to TRBJ1-5; no clear D gene. In germline, CDR1 is KGHDR, CDR2 SFDVKD. The CDR3 has 16 residues. Trimming removed 2 bases at V and 0 bases at J, with 10 bases between. CDR3 sequence (DNA): TGTGCCACCAGTGATTCCGGGGTATATAGCAATCAGCCCCAGCATTTT. Its translation: CATSDSGVYSNQPQHF.

This chain connects TRBV18 to TRBJ2-3; 8 bases are a match to TRBD1. After removal of 2 bases from V and 3 bases from J, the junction contained 7 bases not matched to a gene. Germline assignment: CDR1 KGHSH and CDR2 LQKENI. The CDR3 is 16 residues long. The CDR3 DNA sequence: TGTGCCAGCTCACCAGAGCTTGACAGGGGTACAGATACGCAGTATTTT. It specifies CASSPELDRGTDTQYF.